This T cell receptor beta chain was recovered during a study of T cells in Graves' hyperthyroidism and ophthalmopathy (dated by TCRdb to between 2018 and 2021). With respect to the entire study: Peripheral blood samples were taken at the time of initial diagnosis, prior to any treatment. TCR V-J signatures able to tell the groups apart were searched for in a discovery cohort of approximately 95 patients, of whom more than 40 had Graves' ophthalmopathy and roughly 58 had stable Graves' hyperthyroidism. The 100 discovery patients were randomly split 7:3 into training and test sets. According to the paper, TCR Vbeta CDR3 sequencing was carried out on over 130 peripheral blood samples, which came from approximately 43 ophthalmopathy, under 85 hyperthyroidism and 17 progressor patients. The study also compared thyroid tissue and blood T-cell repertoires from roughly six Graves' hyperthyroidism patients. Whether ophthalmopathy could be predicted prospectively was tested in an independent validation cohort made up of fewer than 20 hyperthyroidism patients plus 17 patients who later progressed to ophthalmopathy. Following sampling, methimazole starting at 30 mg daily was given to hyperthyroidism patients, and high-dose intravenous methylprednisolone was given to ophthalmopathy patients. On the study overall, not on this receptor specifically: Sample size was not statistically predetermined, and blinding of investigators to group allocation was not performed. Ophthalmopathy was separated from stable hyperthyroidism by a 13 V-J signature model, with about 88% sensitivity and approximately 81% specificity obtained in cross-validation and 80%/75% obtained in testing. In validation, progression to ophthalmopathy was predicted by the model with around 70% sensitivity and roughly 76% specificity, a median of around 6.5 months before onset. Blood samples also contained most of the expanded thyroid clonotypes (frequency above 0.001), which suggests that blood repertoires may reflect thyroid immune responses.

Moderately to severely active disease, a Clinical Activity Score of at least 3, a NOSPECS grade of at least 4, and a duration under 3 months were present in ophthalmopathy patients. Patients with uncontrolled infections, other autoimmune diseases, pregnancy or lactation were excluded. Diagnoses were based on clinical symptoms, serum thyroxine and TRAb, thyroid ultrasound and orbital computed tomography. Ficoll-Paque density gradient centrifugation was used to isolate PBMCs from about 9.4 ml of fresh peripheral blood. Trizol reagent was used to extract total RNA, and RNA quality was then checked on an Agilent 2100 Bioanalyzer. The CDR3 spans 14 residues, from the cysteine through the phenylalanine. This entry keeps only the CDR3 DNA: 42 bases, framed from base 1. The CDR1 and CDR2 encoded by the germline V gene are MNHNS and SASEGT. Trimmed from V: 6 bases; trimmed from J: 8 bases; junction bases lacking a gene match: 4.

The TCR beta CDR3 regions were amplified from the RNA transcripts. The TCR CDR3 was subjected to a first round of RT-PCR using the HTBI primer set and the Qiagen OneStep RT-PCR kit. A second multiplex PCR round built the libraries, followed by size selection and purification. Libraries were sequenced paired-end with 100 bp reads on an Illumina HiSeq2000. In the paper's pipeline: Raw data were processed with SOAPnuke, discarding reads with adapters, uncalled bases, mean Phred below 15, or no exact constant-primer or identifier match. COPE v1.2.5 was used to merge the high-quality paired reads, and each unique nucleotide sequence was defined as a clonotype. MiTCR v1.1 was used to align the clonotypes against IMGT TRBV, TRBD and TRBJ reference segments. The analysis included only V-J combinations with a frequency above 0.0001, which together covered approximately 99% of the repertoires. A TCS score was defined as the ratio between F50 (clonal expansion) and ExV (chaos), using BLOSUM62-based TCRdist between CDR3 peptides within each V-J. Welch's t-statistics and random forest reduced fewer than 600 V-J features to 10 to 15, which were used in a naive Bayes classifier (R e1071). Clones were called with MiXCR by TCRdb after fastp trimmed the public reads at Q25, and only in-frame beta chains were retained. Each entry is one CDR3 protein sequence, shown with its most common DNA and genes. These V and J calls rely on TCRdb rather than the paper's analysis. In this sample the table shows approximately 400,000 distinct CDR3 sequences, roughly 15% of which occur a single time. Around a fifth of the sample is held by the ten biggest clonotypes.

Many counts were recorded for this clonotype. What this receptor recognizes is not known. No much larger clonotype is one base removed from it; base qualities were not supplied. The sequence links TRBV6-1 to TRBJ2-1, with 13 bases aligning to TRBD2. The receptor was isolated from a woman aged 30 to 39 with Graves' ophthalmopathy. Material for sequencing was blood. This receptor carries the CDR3 CASRGLAGSDEQFF. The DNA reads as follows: TGTGCCAGCAGGGGACTAGCGGGGAGCGATGAGCAGTTCTTC.